These 6 T cell receptor beta chains originate from one sample sequenced in a study of cytomegalovirus exposure and HLA in healthy donors. PCR primers comprised 60 Vbeta and 13 Jbeta primers. Method: immunoSEQ multiplex PCR; TCRdb's copy keeps in-frame clones and lacks some. The repertoire has about 130,000 clones, roughly 77% of them found once; the top ten carry 5.9%. Material for sequencing was PBMCs. The origin of the receptors is a woman aged 40 to 50 in good health and CMV-seropositive.

The chain's CDR3 is CASSPRAGITGELFF. DNA of the CDR3: TGCGCCAGCAGCCCGAGAGCGGGAATCACCGGGGAGCTGTTTTTT. This sequence joins TRBV5-1 and TRBJ2-2; 7 bases are shared with TRBD2. There are 15 residues in the CDR3. The V gene's germline CDR1 is SGHRS and CDR2 YFSETQ. With 4 bases clipped from V and 4 bases from J, the junction kept 7 bases outside the gene matches.

The chain's CDR3 is CSVEGWGVSYEQYF. The CDR3 nucleotides are TGCAGCGTTGAGGGATGGGGCGTTTCCTACGAGCAGTACTTC. This chain joins TRBV29-1 and TRBJ2-5, with a possible D match to TRBD1 (5 bases). The J call is in doubt because the DNA end fits TRBJ2-7 better. Germline lookup yields CDR1 SQVTM and CDR2 ANQGSEA. This CDR3 spans 14 amino acids.

The chain joins TRBV27 to TRBJ1-4, with 9 bases lining up with TRBD1. The CDR3 extends over 17 amino acids. Germline trimming cut 3 bases from V and 3 bases from J; bases unmatched to any gene: 8. The germline gives CDR1 MNHEY, CDR2 SMNVEV (reference sequence). The CDR3 loop is CASSFLPGQGANEKLFF. DNA for the CDR3: TGTGCCAGCAGTTTCCTCCCGGGACAGGGAGCTAATGAAAAACTGTTTTTT.

V and J are TRBV10-1 and TRBJ2-3; 14 nucleotides line up with TRBD2. V trimming: 4 bases; J trimming: 4 bases; junction bases outside the gene matches: 4. CDR1 and CDR2 from the germline V gene are WNHNN and SYGVQD (reference sequence). CDR3 size: 16 residues. The CDR3 coding sequence is TGCGCCAGCAGTGGGGGGACTAGCGGGAGCGCAGATACGCAGTATTTT. Translating gives CASSGGTSGSADTQYF.

The V and J genes are TRBV9 and TRBJ2-5; 13 bases are a match to TRBD2. In germline, CDR1 is SGDLS, CDR2 YYNGEE. After removal of 4 bases from V and 5 bases from J, the junction contained 11 bases not matched to a gene. The CDR3 runs to 17 residues. CDR3 loop: CASSLLGLAGVRETQYF. The CDR3 nucleotides are TGTGCCAGCAGCTTACTCGGACTAGCGGGAGTGAGGGAGACCCAGTACTTC. Together with reference TRBV9 and TRBJ2-5, the CDR3 gives the full variable domain: DSGVTQTPKHLITATGQRVTLRCSPRSGDLSVYWYQQSLDQGLQFLIQYYNGEERAKGNILERFSAQQFPDLHSELNLSSLELGDSALYFCASSLLGLAGVRETQYFGPGTRLLVL.

Only one count was recorded for this clone. V and J are TRBV16 and TRBJ1-1, with 7 bases identical to TRBD1. Germline values: CDR1 KGHSY, CDR2 FQNENV. The CDR3 runs 14 residues. V lost 4 bases, J lost 7 bases, and 9 bases stayed unmatched. The CDR3 nucleotides read TGTGCCAGCAGCCCTGTCGACAGGGTAGATGAAGCTTTCTTT. It yields the protein CASSPVDRVDEAFF.